A selection of T cell receptor beta chains follows, all from one sample in a study of CXCR3-negative and CXCR3-positive naive CD8 T cells. One entry per CDR3 protein, without DNA, is what TCRdb gives after re-calling the 5' RACE reads. The sample data list about 120,000 distinct CDR3 sequences. Sequencing was performed on naive CXCR3+ CD8+ T cells from blood. These receptors were collected from a human donor in good health. Some clones in this sample may be carry-over from other donors' samples. Both conserved end residues are part of each CDR3.

TRBJ2-7,TRBV19,CASSMAVSYEQYF
TRBJ2-2,TRBV7-8,CASSLVHGAGELFF
TRBJ2-4,TRBV9,CASSEGDSGVIKNIQYF
TRBJ2-1,TRBV29-1,CSVEGTGRSSYNEQFF
TRBJ2-4,TRBV7-9,CASSSAKFDRVENIQYF
TRBJ1-5,TRBV7-9,CASSLTGTFSNQPQHF
TRBJ2-7,TRBV4-1,CASSQVAGEEQYF
TRBJ1-5,TRBV6-2/TRBV6-3,CASREQGASNQPQHF
TRBJ2-5,TRBV7-9,CASSLAPRGPGETQYF
TRBJ2-3,TRBV12-3/TRBV12-4,CASSGTSGVLSTDTQYF
TRBJ2-3,TRBV7-3,CASSFTGSITDTQYF
TRBJ2-3,TRBV9,CASSASWGTMYTQYF
TRBJ2-1,TRBV7-8,CASSPSPGLAVNEQFF
TRBJ2-7,TRBV9,CASSAGASGVYEQYF
TRBJ1-1,TRBV6-5,CASSYPGQGKTEAFF
TRBJ2-7,TRBV4-2,CASSQSVGQGAYEQYF
TRBJ2-7,TRBV6-6,CASTQGSEQYF
TRBJ2-5,TRBV5-1,CASSLLSTGGSETQYF
TRBJ1-6,TRBV12-3/TRBV12-4,CASSLDAGSPLHF
TRBJ2-2,TRBV7-9,CASSPHSPGELFF
TRBJ2-7,TRBV29-1,CSVVRGPYEQYF
TRBJ1-1,TRBV4-1,CASSRGQRMNTEAFF
TRBJ2-3,TRBV24-1,CATNTGRGDTQYF